This T cell receptor (beta chain) was sequenced in a study of control samples from healthy donors and cancer patients. Here immunoSEQ multiplex PCR was the method, and the copy in TCRdb shows in-frame clones only, minus some. Of roughly 120,000 clones listed, 88% are singletons. J lost 5 bases, V lost 1 base, and 13 bases had no gene match. This CDR3 is built from 18 residues. Germline loops: CDR1 MNHNS, CDR2 SASEGT. The chain carries TRBV6-1 and TRBJ1-1, with 10 bases aligning to TRBD1. The TCR originated in a middle-aged man in good health. Sequenced input: blood. The DNA for the CDR3 is TGTGCCAGCAGTGAAGACTGGGCATGGACAGGGGGAAGGACTGAAGCTTTCTTT. Translated: CASSEDWAWTGGRTEAFF.